Each of the 13 T cell receptor beta chains below was sequenced from the same sample in a study of cytomegalovirus exposure and HLA in healthy donors. The PCR had 60 Vbeta and 13 Jbeta primers. The method was immunoSEQ multiplex PCR; TCRdb's version includes in-frame clones alone and lacks a portion of them. The sample shows more than 100,000 clones, around three fifths of them seen only once. Sequenced: PBMCs. These receptors came from a woman between 35 and 50 years old in good health and CMV-seropositive.

V is TRBV29-1 and J is TRBJ2-3; perhaps TRBD1 as D (5 bases). Germline values: CDR1 SQVTM, CDR2 ANQGSEA. The ends were cut back, 0 bases at V and 4 bases at J, with 20 bases in the middle. The CDR3 length is 17 residues. The CDR3 nucleotides are TGCAGCGTTGAAGACCGGCAGGGTAGGAGTCATGCAGATACGCAGTATTTT. It specifies CSVEDRQGRSHADTQYF.

This clone has just one count. One junction end disagrees with the germline gene, perhaps due to a read error. This chain's CDR3 is CSSSHTLDSSYEQYF. CDR3 sequence (DNA): TGTTCCAGCAGCCACACATTGGACAGCTCCTACGAGCAGTACTTC. The chain is built from TRBV7-9 and TRBJ2-7; D may be TRBD1 (6 bases). CDR1 is SEHNR, CDR2 FQNEAQ, per germline (reference sequence). The CDR3 length is 15 residues.

The genes are TRBV7-9 and TRBJ1-4; D not certain. Trimming stripped 6 bases from V and 2 bases from J, with 13 bases between. From germline, CDR1 is SEHNR and CDR2 FQNEAQ (reference sequence). CDR3 length: 15 amino acids. CDR3: CASSRAFQTNEKLFF. The CDR3 nucleotides read TGTGCCAGCAGTCGAGCGTTCCAGACTAATGAAAAACTGTTTTTT.

CDR3 loop: CASSPGQAHNEQFF. In DNA, the CDR3 is TGCGCCAGCAGCCCAGGACAGGCACACAATGAGCAGTTCTTC. V and J are TRBV5-1 and TRBJ2-1, with 7 bases fitting TRBD1. This CDR3 region has 14 residues. Trimming took 4 bases from V and 5 from J; bases not matched to a gene: 6. Germline loops: CDR1 SGHRS, CDR2 YFSETQ.

The chain links TRBV19 to TRBJ1-4; tentative D call: TRBD1 (5 bases). The V gene lost 1 base and the J gene lost 0 bases, with 9 bases spanning the gap. This CDR3 is 16 amino acids long. CDR1 and CDR2 (germline): LNHDA, SQIVND (reference sequence). The CDR3 DNA reads TGTGCCAGTAGTATAGGACAGACTTCAACTAATGAAAAACTGTTTTTT. Translating gives CASSIGQTSTNEKLFF.

This clone was counted a few times. J is TRBJ1-1 and V is TRBV19; D possibly corresponds to TRBD1 (6 bases). Trimming cost V 6 bases and J 4 bases, with 15 bases left between them. This CDR3 has 14 amino acids. The germline V gene encodes CDR1 LNHDA and CDR2 SQIVND (reference sequence). CDR3 in DNA: TGTGCCAGTAGCGTTACAGGGTCAATCACTGAAGCTTTCTTT. This encodes CASSVTGSITEAFF.

This chain links TRBV7-2 with TRBJ1-2; maybe TRBD1 (5 bases). Trimming shortened V by 5 bases and J by 4 bases, and 14 bases separated the two germline ends. The CDR3 length is 14 residues. Germline V gene lookup returns CDR1 SGHTA and CDR2 FQGNSA. Here the CDR3 DNA reads TGTGCCAGCAGCCCTAGGCGGGGGAGCTATGGCTACACCTTC. The encoded protein is CASSPRRGSYGYTF. Supplemented by reference TRBV7-2 and TRBJ1-2, the full variable domain reads GAGVSQSPSNKVTEKGKDVELRCDPISGHTALYWYRQSLGQGLEFLIYFQGNSAPDKSGLPSDRFSAERTGGSVSTLTIQRTQQEDSAVYLCASSPRRGSYGYTFGSGTRLTVV.

The chain recombines TRBV29-1 with TRBJ1-1, with D unclear. V dropped 6 bases and J dropped 0 bases, with 11 bases sitting between them. The CDR3 is 13 amino acids. Germline CDR1 reads SQVTM; CDR2 reads ANQGSEA. In DNA form, the CDR3 reads TGCAGCGTCAGTACAGTTTTGAACACTGAAGCTTTCTTT. Residues: CSVSTVLNTEAFF. The full variable domain, completed using reference TRBV29-1 and TRBJ1-1, is SAVISQKPSRDICQRGTSLTIQCQVDSQVTMMFWYRQQPGQSLTLIATANQGSEATYESGFVIDKFPISRPNLTFSTLTVSNMSPEDSSIYLCSVSTVLNTEAFFGQGTRLTVV.

This clone was counted once. The chain couples TRBV14 to TRBJ1-5; no clear D gene. V was pared by 3 bases and J by 7 bases, with 7 bases between. This CDR3 has 12 residues. Germline CDR1 and CDR2: SGHDN and FVKESK. The CDR3 reads CASSQGGQPQHF. CDR3 bases: TGTGCCAGCAGCCAGGGAGGACAGCCCCAGCATTTT.

A few counts support this clone. The chain uses TRBV19 and TRBJ2-5; 8 nucleotides line up with TRBD1. CDR3 length: 13 amino acids. Trimming removed 5 bases from V and 4 bases from J; junction bases left unmatched: 3. Looked up from germline, CDR1 is LNHDA and CDR2 is SQIVND (reference sequence). The CDR3 coding sequence is TGTGCCAGTAGTCCGGACAGGGCAGAGACCCAGTACTTC. Residues: CASSPDRAETQYF.

The count of this clone is one. This chain joins TRBV11-2 and TRBJ2-7; the D gene is possibly TRBD1 (6 bases). Germline values: CDR1 SGHAT, CDR2 FQNNGV. Deletions cut 1 base from V and 6 bases from J, with 16 bases between. The CDR3 spans 15 residues. CDR3 coding DNA: TGTGCCAGCAGCTTAGGGGCAGGGTGGGGGCTCGAGCAGTACTTC. This gives the protein CASSLGAGWGLEQYF.

V gene TRBV5-1 combines with J gene TRBJ1-3; possibly TRBD1 for D (5 bases). CDR1 is SGHRS and CDR2 is YFSETQ in the germline V gene. Trimming took 4 bases from V and 2 from J, leaving 13 bases between them. The CDR3 runs to 15 residues. The CDR3, as DNA: TGCGCCAGCAGCACCCTCGGGACTACTGGAAACACCATATATTTT. Amino acid sequence: CASSTLGTTGNTIYF.

This chain connects TRBV25-1 to TRBJ2-5, with a tentative D call TRBD1 (6 bases). The germline CDR1 and CDR2 sequences are MGHDK and SYGVNS. Trimming took off 2 bases at V and 1 base at J, with 8 bases between the two ends. The CDR3 extends over 14 amino acids. The CDR3 region has the DNA TGTGCCAGCAGTGAAGGACAGCCCCAAGAGACCCAGTACTTC. Residues: CASSEGQPQETQYF. The full variable domain, with the rest looked up from reference TRBV25-1 and TRBJ2-5, is EADIYQTPRYLVIGTGKKITLECSQTMGHDKMYWYQQDPGMELHLIHYSYGVNSTEKGDLSSESTVSRIRTEHFPLTLESARPSHTSQYLCASSEGQPQETQYFGPGTRLLVL.